This TCR beta chain was recorded in a study of blood T cell repertoires in COVID-19. Study-level information: The analysed material was cDNA or gDNA that came from T cells, B-cell-depleted T cells, or PBMCs.

Source study methods: Estimates of nucleated cell counts were drawn from the amplification of reference gene primers. Repertoires were generated with immunoSEQ multiplex PCR, while TCRdb's copy carries only in-frame clones and drops some. V and J calls and clone size are copied from that table; D and trimming were computed from the DNA. The table lists roughly 200,000 clones, more than 70% of them singletons. The CDR3 consists of 13 residues. The V gene's germline CDR1 is SGHAT and CDR2 FQNNGV. J gave up 9 bases and V 8 bases, and 6 bases lay outside the gene matches. The V gene is TRBV11-2, the J gene TRBJ1-6, with 8 bases lining up with TRBD1. Specimen: peripheral blood. The receptor was derived from a person aged 65 to 79 with COVID-19, enrolled during active disease. CDR3 residues: CASRQGAVSPLHF. In nucleotides, the CDR3 is TGTGCCAGCCGCCAGGGGGCAGTTTCACCCCTCCACTTT. The full variable domain, its missing parts supplied by reference TRBV11-2 and TRBJ1-6, is EAGVAQSPRYKIIEKRQSVAFWCNPISGHATLYWYQQILGQGPKLLIQFQNNGVVDDSQLPKDRFSAERLKGVDSTLKIQPAKLEDSAVYLCASRQGAVSPLHFGNGTRLTVT.